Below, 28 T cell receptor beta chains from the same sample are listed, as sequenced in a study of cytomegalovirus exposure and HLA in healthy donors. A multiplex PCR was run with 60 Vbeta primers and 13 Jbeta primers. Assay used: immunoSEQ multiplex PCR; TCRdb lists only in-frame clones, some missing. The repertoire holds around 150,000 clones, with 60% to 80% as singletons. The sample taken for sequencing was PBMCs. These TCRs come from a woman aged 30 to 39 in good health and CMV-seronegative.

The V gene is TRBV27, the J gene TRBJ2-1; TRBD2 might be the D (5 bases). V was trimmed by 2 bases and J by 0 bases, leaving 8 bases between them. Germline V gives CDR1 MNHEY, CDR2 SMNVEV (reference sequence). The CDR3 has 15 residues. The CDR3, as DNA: TGTGCCAGCAGTTTAAGCGGATCCTCCTACAATGAGCAGTTCTTC. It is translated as CASSLSGSSYNEQFF.

CDR3 loop: CASSYSSDTGELFF. CDR3 sequence (DNA): TGTGCCAGCAGTTACTCATCAGACACCGGGGAGCTGTTTTTT. The rearrangement joins TRBV6-5 to TRBJ2-2; D ambiguous. Germline V lookup: CDR1 MNHEY, CDR2 SVGAGI. Trimming left V 0 bases short and J 3 bases short, with 5 bases between. The CDR3 is made up of 14 amino acids.

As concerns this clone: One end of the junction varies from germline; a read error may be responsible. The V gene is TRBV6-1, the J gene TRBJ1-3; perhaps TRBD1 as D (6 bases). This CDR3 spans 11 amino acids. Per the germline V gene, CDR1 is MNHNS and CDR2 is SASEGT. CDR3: CASSERLEGVF. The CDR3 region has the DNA TGTGCCAGCAGTGAAAGGCTAGAGGGGGTCTTT.

CDR3 in amino acids: CASSQVTGVTYEQYF. CDR3 nucleotide sequence: TGCGCCAGCAGCCAAGTAACAGGGGTAACTTACGAGCAGTACTTC. J is TRBJ2-7 and V is TRBV4-1; 7 bases align to TRBD1. Germline lookup yields CDR1 MGHRA and CDR2 YSYEKL. The CDR3 consists of 15 residues. The V gene end was trimmed by 1 base and the J gene end by 4 bases; junction bases not matched to a gene: 7.

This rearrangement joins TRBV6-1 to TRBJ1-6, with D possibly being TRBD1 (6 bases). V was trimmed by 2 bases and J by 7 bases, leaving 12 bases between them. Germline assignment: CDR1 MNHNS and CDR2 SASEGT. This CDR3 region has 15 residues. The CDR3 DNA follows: TGTGCCAGCAGTGAATGGTACAGGGCGAATTCACCCCTCCACTTT. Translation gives CASSEWYRANSPLHF.

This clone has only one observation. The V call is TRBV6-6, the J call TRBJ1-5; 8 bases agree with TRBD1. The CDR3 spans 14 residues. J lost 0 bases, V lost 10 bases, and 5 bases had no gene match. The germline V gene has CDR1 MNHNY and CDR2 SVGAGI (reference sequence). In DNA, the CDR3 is TGTGCCACCAAGACAGGGGATAGCAATCAGCCCCAGCATTTT. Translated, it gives CATKTGDSNQPQHF.

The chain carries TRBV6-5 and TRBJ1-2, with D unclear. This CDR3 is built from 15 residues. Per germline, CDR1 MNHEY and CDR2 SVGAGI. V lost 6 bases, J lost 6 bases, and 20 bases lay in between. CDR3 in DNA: TGTGCCAGCAGCCCAAGATGGGAGGCCTGGGATGGCTACACCTTC. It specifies CASSPRWEAWDGYTF.

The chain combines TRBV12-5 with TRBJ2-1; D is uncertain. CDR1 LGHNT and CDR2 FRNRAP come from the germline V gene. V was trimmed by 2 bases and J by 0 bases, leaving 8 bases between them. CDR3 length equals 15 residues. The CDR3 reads CASGLNPSSYNEQFF. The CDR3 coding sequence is TGTGCTAGTGGTTTGAACCCGAGCTCCTACAATGAGCAGTTCTTC.

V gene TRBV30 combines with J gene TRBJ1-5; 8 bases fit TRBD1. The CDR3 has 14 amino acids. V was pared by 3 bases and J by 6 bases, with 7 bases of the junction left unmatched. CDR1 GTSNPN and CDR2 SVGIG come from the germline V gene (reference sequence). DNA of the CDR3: TGTGCCTGGAGCCTTACAGGGGGTGGTCAGCCCCAGCATTTT. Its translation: CAWSLTGGGQPQHF.

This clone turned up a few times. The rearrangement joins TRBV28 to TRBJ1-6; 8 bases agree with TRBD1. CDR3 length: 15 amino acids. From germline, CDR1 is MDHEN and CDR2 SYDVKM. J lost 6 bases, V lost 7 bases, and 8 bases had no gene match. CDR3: CASTRTGTLNSPLHF. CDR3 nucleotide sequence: TGTGCCAGCACGCGGACAGGGACCCTTAATTCACCCCTCCACTTT.

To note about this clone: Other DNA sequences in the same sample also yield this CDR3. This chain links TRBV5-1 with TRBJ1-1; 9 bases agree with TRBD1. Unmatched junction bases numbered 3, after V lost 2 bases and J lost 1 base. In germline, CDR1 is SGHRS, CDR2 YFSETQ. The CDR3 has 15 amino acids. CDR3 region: CASSLQGAGNTEAFF. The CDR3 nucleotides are TGCGCCAGCAGCTTACAGGGGGCGGGGAACACTGAAGCTTTCTTT.

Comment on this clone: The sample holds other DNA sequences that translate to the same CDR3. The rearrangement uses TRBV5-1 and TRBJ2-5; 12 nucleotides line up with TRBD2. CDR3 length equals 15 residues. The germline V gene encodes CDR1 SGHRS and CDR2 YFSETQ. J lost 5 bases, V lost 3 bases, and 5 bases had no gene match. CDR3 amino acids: CASSSSGGAGETQYF. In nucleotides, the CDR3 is TGCGCCAGCAGCTCTAGCGGGGGGGCCGGGGAGACCCAGTACTTC.

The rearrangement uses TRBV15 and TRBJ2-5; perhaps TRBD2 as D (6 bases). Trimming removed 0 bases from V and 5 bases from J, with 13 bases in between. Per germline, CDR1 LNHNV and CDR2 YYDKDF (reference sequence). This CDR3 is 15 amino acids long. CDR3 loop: CATSRDRGAGETQYF. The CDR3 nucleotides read TGTGCCACCAGCAGAGATCGTGGGGCGGGGGAGACCCAGTACTTC.

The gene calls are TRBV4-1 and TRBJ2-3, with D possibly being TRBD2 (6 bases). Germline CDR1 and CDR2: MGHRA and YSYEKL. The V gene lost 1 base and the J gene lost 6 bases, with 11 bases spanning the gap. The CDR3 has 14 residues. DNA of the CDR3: TGCGCCAGCAGCCAAGTAACTAGCCGCGATACGCAGTATTTT. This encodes CASSQVTSRDTQYF.

The CDR3: CASSPRTGYEQYF. CDR3 in DNA: TGCGCCAGCAGCCCCCGGACAGGGTACGAGCAGTACTTC. V and J are TRBV4-1 and TRBJ2-7; TRBD1 aligns across 8 bases. Germline CDR1 is MGHRA and CDR2 is YSYEKL. The CDR3 has 13 amino acids. Trimming removed 4 bases from V and 4 bases from J; junction bases left unmatched: 3.

The CDR3: CASSLGGLPGADTQYF. In nucleotides, the CDR3 is TGTGCCAGCAGCTTGGGGGGCCTTCCGGGAGCAGATACGCAGTATTTT. The chain recombines TRBV5-4 with TRBJ2-3; a possible D gene is TRBD2 (6 bases). CDR1 SGHNT and CDR2 YYREEE come from the germline V gene (reference sequence). The CDR3 loop spans 16 amino acids. V lost 0 bases to trimming and J lost 4 bases, with 15 bases between them.

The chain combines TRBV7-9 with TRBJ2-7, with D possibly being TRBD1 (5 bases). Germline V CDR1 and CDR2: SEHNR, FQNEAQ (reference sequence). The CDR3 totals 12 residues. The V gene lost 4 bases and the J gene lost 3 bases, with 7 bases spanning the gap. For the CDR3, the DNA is TGTGCCAGCAGCTCAGGGATCTACGAGCAGTACTTC. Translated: CASSSGIYEQYF.

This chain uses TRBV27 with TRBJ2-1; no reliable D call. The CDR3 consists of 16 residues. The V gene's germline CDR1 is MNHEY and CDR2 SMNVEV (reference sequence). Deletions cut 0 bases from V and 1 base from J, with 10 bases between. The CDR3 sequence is CASSLSAVQSYNEQFF. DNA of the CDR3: TGTGCCAGCAGTTTATCGGCAGTTCAGTCCTACAATGAGCAGTTCTTC.

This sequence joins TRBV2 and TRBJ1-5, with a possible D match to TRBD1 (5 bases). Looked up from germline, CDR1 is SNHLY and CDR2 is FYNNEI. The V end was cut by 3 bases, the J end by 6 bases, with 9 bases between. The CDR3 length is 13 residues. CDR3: CASSDRRGQPQHF. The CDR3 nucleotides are TGTGCCAGCAGTGACAGGAGGGGTCAGCCCCAGCATTTT.

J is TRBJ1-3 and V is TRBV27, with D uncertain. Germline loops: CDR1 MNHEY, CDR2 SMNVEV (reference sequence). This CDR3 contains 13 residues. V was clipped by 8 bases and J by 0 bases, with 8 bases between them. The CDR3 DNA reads TGTGCCAGCTCCGGAGGCTCTGGAAACACCATATATTTT. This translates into CASSGGSGNTIYF.

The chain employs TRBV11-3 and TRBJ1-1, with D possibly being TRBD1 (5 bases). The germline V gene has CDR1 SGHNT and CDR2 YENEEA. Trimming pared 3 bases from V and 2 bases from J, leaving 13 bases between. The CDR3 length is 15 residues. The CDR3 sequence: CASSLGGAKNTEAFF. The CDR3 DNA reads TGTGCCAGCAGCTTGGGCGGGGCAAAAAACACTGAAGCTTTCTTT.

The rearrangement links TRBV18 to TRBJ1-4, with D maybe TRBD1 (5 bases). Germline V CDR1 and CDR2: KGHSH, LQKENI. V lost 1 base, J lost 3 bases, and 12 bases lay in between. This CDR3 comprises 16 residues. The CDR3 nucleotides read TGTGCCAGCTCACCACAGGGGCTTCCCGCTAATGAAAAACTGTTTTTT. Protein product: CASSPQGLPANEKLFF.

The CDR3 is CASSIGSVYSGNTIYF. The CDR3 DNA follows: TGTGCCAGCAGCATAGGTTCCGTCTACTCTGGAAACACCATATATTTT. The V and J genes are TRBV11-2 and TRBJ1-3; no firm D call. The CDR3 consists of 16 residues. Per germline, CDR1 SGHAT and CDR2 FQNNGV. Between the trimmed V and J ends, which lost 5 bases and 0 bases, there was a span of 14 bases.

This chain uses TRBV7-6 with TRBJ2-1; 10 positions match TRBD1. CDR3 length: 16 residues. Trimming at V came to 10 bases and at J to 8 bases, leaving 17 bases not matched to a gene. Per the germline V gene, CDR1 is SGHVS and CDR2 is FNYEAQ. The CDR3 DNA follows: TGTGCCACCATTCTTATGCCGGGACAGGGGACCGATGAGCAGTTCTTC. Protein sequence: CATILMPGQGTDEQFF.

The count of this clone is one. In nucleotides, the CDR3 is TGTGCCAGCAGTTCCCGGACAGGGCCCTGGGAGCAGTACTTC. Residues: CASSSRTGPWEQYF. V and J are TRBV28 and TRBJ2-7; 8 bases align to TRBD1. Trimming took 4 bases from V and 7 from J; bases not matched to a gene: 9. CDR1 is MDHEN and CDR2 is SYDVKM in the germline V gene. This CDR3 has 14 amino acids.

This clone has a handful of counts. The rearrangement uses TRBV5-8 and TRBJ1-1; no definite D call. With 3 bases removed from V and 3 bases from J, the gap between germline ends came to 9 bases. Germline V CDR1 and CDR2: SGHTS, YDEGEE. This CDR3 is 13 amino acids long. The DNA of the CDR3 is TGTGCCAGCAGCTATAACAGCTACACTGAAGCTTTCTTT. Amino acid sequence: CASSYNSYTEAFF.

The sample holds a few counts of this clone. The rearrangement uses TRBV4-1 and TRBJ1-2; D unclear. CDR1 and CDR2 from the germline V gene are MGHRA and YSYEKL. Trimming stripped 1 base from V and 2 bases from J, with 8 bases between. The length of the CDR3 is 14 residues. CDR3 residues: CASSQAGGNYGYTF. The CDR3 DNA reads TGCGCCAGCAGCCAAGCTGGAGGGAACTATGGCTACACCTTC.

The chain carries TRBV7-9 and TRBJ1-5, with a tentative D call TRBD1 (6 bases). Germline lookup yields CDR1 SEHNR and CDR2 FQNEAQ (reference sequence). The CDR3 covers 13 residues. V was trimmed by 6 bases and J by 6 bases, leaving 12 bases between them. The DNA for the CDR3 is TGTGCCAGCAGGGCAGGGGCGGGTCAGCCCCAGCATTTT. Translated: CASRAGAGQPQHF.